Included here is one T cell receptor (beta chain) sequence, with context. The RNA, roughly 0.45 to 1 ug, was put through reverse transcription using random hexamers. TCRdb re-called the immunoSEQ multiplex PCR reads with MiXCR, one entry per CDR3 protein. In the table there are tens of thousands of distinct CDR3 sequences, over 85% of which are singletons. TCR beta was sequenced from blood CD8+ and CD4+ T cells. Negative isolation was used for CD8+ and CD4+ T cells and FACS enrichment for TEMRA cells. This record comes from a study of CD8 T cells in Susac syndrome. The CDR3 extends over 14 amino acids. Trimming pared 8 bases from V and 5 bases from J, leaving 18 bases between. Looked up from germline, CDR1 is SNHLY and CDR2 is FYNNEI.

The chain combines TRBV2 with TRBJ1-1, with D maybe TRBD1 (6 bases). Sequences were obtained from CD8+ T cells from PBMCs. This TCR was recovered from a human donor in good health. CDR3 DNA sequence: TGTGCCAGCGGGGGCGTGCACAGGAGTACTGAAGCTTTCTTT. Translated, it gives CASGGVHRSTEAFF.